Below are 15 T cell receptor beta chains sequenced from a single sample in a study of T cells in Graves' hyperthyroidism and ophthalmopathy. Amplification of TCR beta CDR3 regions was performed using RNA transcripts as template. A first-round RT-PCR of the TCR CDR3 used the HTBI primer set. TCRdb re-called the multiplex PCR reads through MiXCR, storing one row per CDR3 protein. The sample shows 450,000 to 700,000 distinct CDR3 sequences, just over 45% of them seen only once. The sample taken for sequencing was peripheral blood or thyroid tissue (not recorded which). The receptors were gathered from an adult woman with Graves' disease, either hyperthyroidism or ophthalmopathy (not recorded which).

This clonotype was detected many times. The rearrangement links TRBV2 to TRBJ1-5; D not resolved. This CDR3 has 12 amino acids. V lost 8 bases and J lost 7, with 12 bases in between. Germline lookup yields CDR1 SNHLY and CDR2 FYNNEI. CDR3 amino acids: CASHEGEQPQHF. CDR3 DNA sequence: TGTGCCAGCCATGAGGGCGAGCAGCCCCAGCATTTT.

The chain couples TRBV12-3 or TRBV12-4 to TRBJ1-1; 7 bases agree with TRBD1. V trimming: 7 bases; J trimming: 11 bases; junction bases outside the gene matches: 7. This CDR3 spans 11 amino acids. CDR3 nucleotide sequence: TGTGCCAGCAAGACAGGGAATTCGGCTTTCTTT. Its translation: CASKTGNSAFF.

Only a few counts were recorded for this clonotype. V and J are TRBV2 and TRBJ1-5; D is possibly TRBD1 (6 bases). Germline CDR1 is SNHLY and CDR2 is FYNNEI. The V end lost 6 bases, the J end lost 6 bases, and 15 bases lay between the germline ends. This CDR3 comprises 14 residues. The DNA of the CDR3 is TGTGCCAGCAGCCAACAGGGTAGTCTTCAGCCCCAGCATTTT. Its protein is CASSQQGSLQPQHF.

This clonotype was counted ten times or more. The rearrangement joins TRBV7-9 to TRBJ2-7; the D gene is possibly TRBD2 (6 bases). Between the trimmed V and J ends, which lost 0 bases and 7 bases, there was a span of 10 bases. Per germline, CDR1 SEHNR and CDR2 FQNEAQ (reference sequence). This CDR3 spans 13 amino acids. CDR3 in DNA: TGTGCCAGCAGCTTAGCGGGGGGTAGGGAGCAGTACTTC. Translation gives CASSLAGGREQYF.

This clonotype turned up a few times. V is TRBV7-8 and J is TRBJ2-5, with a weak D call TRBD2 (5 bases). The CDR3 has 16 residues. Trimming left V 5 bases short and J 5 bases short, with 21 bases between. The germline V gene has CDR1 SGHVS and CDR2 FQNEAQ. For the CDR3, the DNA is TGTGCCAGCAGCATTATTGAGGGCCTATTGAGGGAGACCCAGTACTTC. This sequence encodes CASSIIEGLLRETQYF.

The V gene is TRBV7-9, the J gene TRBJ2-6; 7 bases match TRBD1. This CDR3 spans 18 amino acids. V lost 7 bases and J lost 0; bases outside the gene matches: 12. From germline, CDR1 is SEHNR and CDR2 FQNEAQ (reference sequence). The CDR3 here is CASTQTTGRDSGANVLTF. The CDR3 DNA reads as TGTGCCAGCACCCAAACGACAGGGCGAGACTCTGGGGCCAACGTCCTGACTTTC.

This clonotype was counted at least ten times. The rearrangement joins TRBV7-6 to TRBJ1-1; TRBD1 matches at 10 bases. This CDR3 spans 16 amino acids. The germline gives CDR1 SGHVS, CDR2 FNYEAQ. Trimming removed 5 bases from V and 3 bases from J; junction bases left unmatched: 9. The CDR3: CASSAATGGADTEAFF. Here the CDR3 DNA reads TGTGCCAGCAGCGCCGCGACAGGGGGCGCGGACACTGAAGCTTTCTTT.

This clonotype appeared many times. The genes are TRBV30 and TRBJ1-4; a possible D gene is TRBD1 (5 bases). Trimming removed 4 bases at V and 14 bases at J, with 14 bases between. This CDR3 has 11 residues. Germline V gives CDR1 GTSNPN, CDR2 SVGIG (reference sequence). The CDR3 region is CAWTTGDKLFF. The DNA for the CDR3 is TGTGCCTGGACTACAGGAGATAAGCTGTTTTTT.

The rearrangement uses TRBV27 and TRBJ2-5, with D perhaps matching TRBD2 (6 bases). Trimming cost V 8 bases and J 5 bases, with 18 bases left between them. Germline lookup yields CDR1 MNHEY and CDR2 SMNVEV (reference sequence). This CDR3 spans 14 amino acids. This chain's CDR3 is CASRAEGMMETQYF. CDR3 nucleotides: TGTGCCAGCCGAGCGGAGGGGATGATGGAGACCCAGTACTTC.

The V and J genes are TRBV30 and TRBJ2-7; D not certain. Trimming stripped 1 base from V and 4 bases from J, with 8 bases between. Germline V lookup: CDR1 GTSNPN, CDR2 SVGIG (reference sequence). This CDR3 comprises 12 residues. Here the CDR3 reads CAWSGFGYEQYF. Here the CDR3 DNA reads TGTGCCTGGAGTGGGTTTGGGTACGAGCAGTACTTC.

The rearrangement links TRBV7-3 to TRBJ2-1; 11 bases agree with TRBD2. After removal of 7 bases from V and 4 bases from J, the junction contained 12 bases not matched to a gene. This CDR3 region has 17 residues. Per germline, CDR1 SGHTA and CDR2 FQGTGA. The CDR3 loop is CASNSTRLAGNYNEQFF. The CDR3 DNA reads as TGTGCCAGCAACTCCACCAGACTAGCGGGAAATTACAATGAGCAGTTCTTC.

This clonotype was detected ten times or more. The chain combines TRBV5-1 with TRBJ2-7; unclear D gene. The CDR3 covers 16 residues. V was clipped by 0 bases and J by 2 bases, with 15 bases between them. CDR1 and CDR2 (germline): SGHRS, YFSETQ. The CDR3 coding sequence is TGCGCCAGCAGCTTGGGCGGATCGGGCAGTCCCTACGAGCAGTACTTC. Protein product: CASSLGGSGSPYEQYF.

This clonotype has a single count. V gene TRBV10-3 combines with J gene TRBJ2-5; 10 bases map to TRBD2. CDR1 is ENHRY and CDR2 is SYGVKD in the germline V gene. The CDR3 length is 16 residues. Losses at the gene ends were 4 bases for V and 2 bases for J; bases not matched to a gene: 7. CDR3 in amino acids: CAISGGFSGGQETQYF. Written as DNA, the CDR3 is TGTGCCATCAGTGGGGGTTTTAGCGGGGGGCAAGAGACCCAGTACTTC.

This clonotype came up many times. The chain carries TRBV7-9 and TRBJ1-4; D is unclear. The V end lost 2 bases, the J end lost 7 bases, and 11 bases lay between the germline ends. The CDR3 extends over 14 amino acids. Germline CDR1 reads SEHNR; CDR2 reads FQNEAQ (reference sequence). CDR3: CASSLSRTGEKLFF. CDR3 bases: TGTGCCAGCAGCTTATCCCGGACCGGTGAAAAACTGTTTTTT. The full variable domain, rest sourced from reference TRBV7-9 and TRBJ1-4, is DTGVSQNPRHKITKRGQNVTFRCDPISEHNRLYWYRQTLGQGPEFLTYFQNEAQLEKSRLLSDRFSAERPKGSFSTLEIQRTEQGDSAMYLCASSLSRTGEKLFFGSGTQLSVL.

The rearrangement joins TRBV5-1 to TRBJ1-2, with D unresolved. Germline V CDR1 and CDR2: SGHRS, YFSETQ. This CDR3 has 16 residues. The ends were cut back, 0 bases at V and 7 bases at J, with 19 bases in the middle. CDR3 sequence: CASSLVAEWGFGGYTF. The CDR3 region has the DNA TGCGCCAGCAGCTTGGTAGCAGAATGGGGATTTGGTGGCTACACCTTC.